These T cell receptor beta chains were read from a single sample in a study of CD8 T cells in Susac syndrome. MiXCR, applied by TCRdb to the immunoSEQ multiplex PCR reads, yields one record per CDR3 protein. The repertoire consists of approximately 120,000 distinct CDR3 sequences, with under 95% occurring once and the leading ten covering around 0.24%. The sequencing sample was made of CD8+ T cells from PBMCs. All receptors derive from a human donor with multiple sclerosis. Both conserved end residues are part of each CDR3. Each record gives: D gene, clone size, V gene, J gene, CDR3 protein, CDR3 DNA. D genes are given only for firm matches. Size is omitted from some rows. Given values are once, few, many or a class for expanded clones.

TRBD2	.	TRBV11-2	TRBJ2-1	CASSSPDGTSGREWDEQFF	TGTGCCAGCAGCTCCCCAGACGGGACTAGCGGGAGGGAGTGGGATGAGCAGTTCTTC
.	.	TRBV28	TRBJ1-1	CASRLVRDTEAFF	TGTGCCAGCAGATTAGTCAGGGATACTGAAGCTTTCTTT
.	.	TRBV29-1	TRBJ2-6	CSVRLWGSGANVLTF	TGCAGCGTTCGATTATGGGGATCTGGGGCCAACGTCCTGACTTTC
.	.	TRBV9	TRBJ2-1	CASSAQGYEQFF	TGTGCCAGCAGCGCCCAGGGATATGAGCAGTTCTTC
.	.	TRBV6-2/TRBV6-3	TRBJ2-1	CASSPQSYNEQFF	TGTGCCAGCAGCCCCCAGTCCTACAATGAGCAGTTCTTC
.	.	TRBV13	TRBJ1-1	CASSLWGSMNTEAFF	TGTGCCAGCAGCTTATGGGGTTCCATGAACACTGAAGCTTTCTTT
TRBD2	.	TRBV12-3/TRBV12-4	TRBJ2-5	CASSPTSGKETQYF	TGTGCCAGCAGCCCGACTAGCGGGAAAGAGACCCAGTACTTC
.	.	TRBV4-1	TRBJ2-2	CASSQAANTGELFF	TGCGCCAGCAGCCAAGCAGCGAACACCGGGGAGCTGTTTTTT
.	.	TRBV7-2	TRBJ1-5	CASSLSGPGDQPQHF	TGTGCCAGCAGCTTAAGTGGTCCAGGGGATCAGCCCCAGCATTTT
TRBD2	once	TRBV30	TRBJ2-1	CAWNYGEREEGEQFF	TGTGCCTGGAATTACGGCGAGCGGGAGGAGGGTGAGCAGTTCTTC